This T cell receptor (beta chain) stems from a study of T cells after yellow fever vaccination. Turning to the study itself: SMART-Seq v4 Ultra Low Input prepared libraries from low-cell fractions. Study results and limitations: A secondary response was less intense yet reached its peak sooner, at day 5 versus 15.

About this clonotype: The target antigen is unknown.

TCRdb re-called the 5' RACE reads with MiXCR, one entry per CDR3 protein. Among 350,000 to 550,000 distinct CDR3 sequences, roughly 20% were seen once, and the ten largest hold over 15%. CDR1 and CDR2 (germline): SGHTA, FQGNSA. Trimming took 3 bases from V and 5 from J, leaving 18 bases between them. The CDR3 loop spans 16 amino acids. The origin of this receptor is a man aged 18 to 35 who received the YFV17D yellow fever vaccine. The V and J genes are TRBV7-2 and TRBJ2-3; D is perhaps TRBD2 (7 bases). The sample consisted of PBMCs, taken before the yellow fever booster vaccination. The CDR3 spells CASSFNRAGAGDTQYF. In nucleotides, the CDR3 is TGTGCCAGCAGCTTTAATCGCGCGGGGGCGGGAGATACGCAGTATTTT.